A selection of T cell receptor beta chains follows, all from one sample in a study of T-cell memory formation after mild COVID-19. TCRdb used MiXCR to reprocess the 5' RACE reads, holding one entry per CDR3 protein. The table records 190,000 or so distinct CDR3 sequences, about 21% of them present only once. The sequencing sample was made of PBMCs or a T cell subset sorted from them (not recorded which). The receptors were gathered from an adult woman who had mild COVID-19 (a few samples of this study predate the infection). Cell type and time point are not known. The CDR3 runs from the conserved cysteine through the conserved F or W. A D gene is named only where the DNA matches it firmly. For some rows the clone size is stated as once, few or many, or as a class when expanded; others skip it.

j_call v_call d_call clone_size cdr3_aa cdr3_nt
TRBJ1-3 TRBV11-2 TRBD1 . CASSLAYRGSGNTIYF TGTGCCAGCAGCTTGGCATACAGGGGTTCCGGAAACACCATATATTTT
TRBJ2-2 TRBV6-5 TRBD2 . CASSPTSGPNTGELFF TGTGCCAGCAGCCCAACTAGCGGACCGAACACCGGGGAGCTGTTTTTT
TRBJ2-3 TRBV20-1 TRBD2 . CSASGREGDTQYF TGCAGTGCTAGCGGGAGGGAGGGAGATACGCAGTATTTT
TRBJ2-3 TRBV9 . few CASSPPGLLADTQYF TGTGCCAGCAGCCCCCCGGGACTCCTGGCAGATACGCAGTATTTT
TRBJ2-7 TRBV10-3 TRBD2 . CAIRGGYEQYF TGTGCCATCCGGGGGGGGTACGAGCAGTACTTC
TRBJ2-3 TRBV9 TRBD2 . CASSVSAGELSTDTQYF TGTGCCAGCAGCGTATCAGCGGGGGAGCTTAGCACAGATACGCAGTATTTT
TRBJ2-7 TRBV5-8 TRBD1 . CASSLARTGSYEQYF TGTGCCAGCAGCTTGGCTAGGACAGGCTCCTACGAGCAGTACTTC
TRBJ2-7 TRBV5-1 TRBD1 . CASSSPGTDIYEQYF TGCGCCAGCAGCTCCCCCGGGACAGACATCTACGAGCAGTACTTC
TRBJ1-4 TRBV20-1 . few CSANNNEKLFF TGCAGTGCTAACAACAATGAAAAACTGTTTTTT
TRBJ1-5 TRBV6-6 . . CASSYSIYMEGTTQHF TGTGCCAGCAGTTACTCTATATACATGGAGGGTACGACCCAGCATTTT
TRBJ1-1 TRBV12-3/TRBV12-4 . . CASYGGIEAFF TGTGCCAGCTACGGAGGAATAGAAGCTTTCTTT
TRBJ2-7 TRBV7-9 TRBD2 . CASSPRLAGSYEQYF TGTGCCAGCAGCCCGAGGCTAGCGGGGTCCTACGAGCAGTACTTC
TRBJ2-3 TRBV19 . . CASGTRGRDTQYF TGTGCGTCTGGGACCCGGGGAAGAGATACGCAGTATTTT
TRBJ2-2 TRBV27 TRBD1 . CASGTGLTGELFF TGTGCCAGCGGGACAGGGCTTACCGGGGAGCTGTTTTTT
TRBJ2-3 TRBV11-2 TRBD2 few CASSTLRRTSGSSSTDTQYF TGTGCCAGCAGCACTCTAAGGCGGACTAGCGGGAGTTCGAGCACAGATACGCAGTATTTT
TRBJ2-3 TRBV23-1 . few CASSHVEGGIRTDTQYF TGCGCCAGCAGCCATGTAGAGGGGGGGATTCGCACAGATACGCAGTATTTT
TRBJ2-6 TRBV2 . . CASSEDPISGANVLTF TGTGCCAGCAGTGAGGACCCGATCTCTGGGGCCAACGTCCTGACTTTC
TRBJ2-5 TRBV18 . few CASSPGLSIGQETQYF TGTGCCAGCTCACCGGGGCTCTCAATCGGCCAAGAGACCCAGTACTTC
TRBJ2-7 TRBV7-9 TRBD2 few CASSSIAGVSVEQYF TGTGCCAGCAGCTCTATAGCGGGAGTGTCGGTCGAGCAGTACTTC
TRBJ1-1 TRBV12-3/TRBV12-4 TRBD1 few CASSSKRQGEGTEAFF TGTGCCAGCAGTTCAAAAAGACAGGGGGAGGGCACTGAAGCTTTCTTT
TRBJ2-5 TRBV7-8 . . CASSRHSYQETQYF TGTGCCAGCAGCCGGCACTCGTACCAAGAGACCCAGTACTTC
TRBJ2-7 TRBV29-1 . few CSADRGASEQYF TGCAGCGCCGACAGAGGGGCCTCGGAGCAGTACTTC
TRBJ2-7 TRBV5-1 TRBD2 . CASSPSAGGSYEQYF TGCGCCAGCAGCCCCTCGGCGGGGGGATCCTACGAGCAGTACTTC
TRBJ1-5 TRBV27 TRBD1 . CASSSQGINQPQHF TGTGCCAGCAGTTCACAGGGGATTAATCAGCCCCAGCATTTT
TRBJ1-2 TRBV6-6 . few CASSYSDRNYGYTF TGTGCCAGCAGTTACTCGGACAGAAACTATGGCTACACCTTC
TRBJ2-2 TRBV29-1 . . CSVEGRDRNTGELFF TGCAGCGTGGAGGGGCGGGACCGGAACACCGGGGAGCTGTTTTTT
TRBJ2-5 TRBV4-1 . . CARSQVDNLGETQYF TGCGCCAGAAGCCAAGTGGACAACCTTGGGGAGACCCAGTACTTC
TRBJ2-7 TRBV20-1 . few CSARDPQYEQYF TGCAGTGCTAGAGATCCACAGTACGAGCAGTACTTC
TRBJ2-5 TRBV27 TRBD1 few CASSPDRDRGTKTQYF TGTGCCAGCAGTCCTGACCGGGACAGGGGAACAAAGACCCAGTACTTC
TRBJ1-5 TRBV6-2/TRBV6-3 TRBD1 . CASRAGQEYQPQHF TGTGCCAGCAGGGCAGGACAGGAATATCAGCCCCAGCATTTT
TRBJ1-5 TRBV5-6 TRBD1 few CASGDPGQAEISNQPQHF TGTGCCAGCGGTGACCCGGGACAGGCTGAAATTAGCAATCAGCCCCAGCATTTT
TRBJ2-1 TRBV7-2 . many CATVAGWYEQFF TGTGCCACCGTGGCGGGCTGGTATGAGCAGTTCTTC
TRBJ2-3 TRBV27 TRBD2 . CASSLSWGGGTDTQYF TGTGCCAGCAGTTTATCATGGGGAGGGGGCACAGATACGCAGTATTTT
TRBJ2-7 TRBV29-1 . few CSVQMTGYYEQYF TGCAGCGTCCAAATGACTGGGTACTACGAGCAGTACTTC
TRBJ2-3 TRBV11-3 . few CASSPRDGSTDTQYF TGTGCCAGCAGCCCCCGGGATGGAAGCACAGATACGCAGTATTTT
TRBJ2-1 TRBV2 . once CASSDSDSGHTSSYNEQFF TGTGCCAGCAGTGATAGCGATAGCGGACATACGAGCTCCTACAATGAGCAGTTCTTC
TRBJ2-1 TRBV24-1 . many CATSDQKITTGSLFYNEQFF TGTGCCACCAGTGACCAAAAGATTACGACGGGATCTTTATTCTACAATGAGCAGTTCTTC
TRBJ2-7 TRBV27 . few CASSLSSGNSYEQYF TGTGCCAGCAGTTTATCGTCAGGGAACTCCTACGAGCAGTACTTC
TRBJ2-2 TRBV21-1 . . CASSKALVGVNTGELFF TGTGCCAGCAGCAAAGCATTAGTCGGGGTAAACACCGGGGAGCTGTTTTTT
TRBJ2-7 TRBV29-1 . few CSVERQNSGHEQYF TGCAGCGTGGAAAGACAGAATTCGGGCCACGAGCAGTACTTC
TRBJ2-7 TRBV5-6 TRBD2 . CASTRGGDYEQYF TGTGCCAGCACCCGGGGAGGGGACTACGAGCAGTACTTC